This T cell receptor (beta chain) appears in the sequencing data of a study of T-cell memory formation after mild COVID-19. Notes on the study in general: The finding that pre-infection memory included some responding clones suggested that cross-reactive memory joined.

A word on this clonotype: The target antigen is unknown.

Each CDR3 protein is one row after TCRdb ran MiXCR on the 5' RACE reads. The table records more than 400,000 distinct CDR3 sequences, about 20% of them present only once. Germline CDR1 reads LNHDA; CDR2 reads SQIVND (reference sequence). V lost 5 bases and J lost 0, with 11 bases in between. The CDR3 runs 15 residues. The sequence was obtained from an adult woman who had mild COVID-19 (a few samples of this study predate the infection). Cell type and time point are not known. What was sequenced was PBMCs or a T cell subset sorted from them (not recorded which). The J gene is TRBJ1-5, the V gene TRBV19; D not certain. The CDR3 loop is CASSGVTASNQPQHF. CDR3 in DNA: TGTGCCAGTAGTGGGGTGACGGCTAGCAATCAGCCCCAGCATTTT.